The 25 T cell receptor beta chains below were found in one sample sequenced in a study of CD8 T cells in Susac syndrome (dated by TCRdb to 2018 to 2020). Library construction relied on the immunoSEQ multiplex PCR assay. RNA was extracted using the RNeasy kit, and about 0.45 to 1 ug of the RNA was reverse transcribed with random hexamers. TCRdb passed the public sequencing reads through fastp at Q25 and MiXCR, retaining productive beta sequences. Here each entry gathers all rows of one CDR3 protein and keeps the most common genes and DNA. The sample table lists approximately 190,000 distinct CDR3 sequences, 91% of them with a count of one. About 0.09% of the sample goes to the ten largest clones. Specimen: CD4+ T cells from PBMCs. The receptors here all came from a human donor with Susac syndrome.

This clonotype showed up just once. J is TRBJ2-1 and V is TRBV5-4; the match to TRBD2 covers 10 bases. Germline values: CDR1 SGHNT, CDR2 YYREEE (reference sequence). CDR3 length: 17 amino acids. V was clipped by 5 bases and J by 5 bases; unmatched bases: 13. CDR3: CASRPHPGTSDNNEQFF. The CDR3, as DNA: TGTGCCAGCAGGCCACATCCCGGGACTAGCGATAACAATGAGCAGTTCTTC.

The V gene is TRBV18, the J gene TRBJ2-1; D is tentatively TRBD1 or TRBD2 (5 bases each). With 3 bases removed from V and 1 base from J, the gap between germline ends came to 10 bases. The germline V gene has CDR1 KGHSH and CDR2 LQKENI. The CDR3 is 15 residues long. The CDR3 DNA reads TGTGCCAGCTCACCTCCGGGACGGTCCTACAATGAGCAGTTCTTC. This sequence encodes CASSPPGRSYNEQFF. Drawing the rest from reference TRBV18 and TRBJ2-1, the complete variable domain is NAGVMQNPRHLVRRRGQEARLRCSPMKGHSHVYWYRQLPEEGLKFMVYLQKENIIDESGMPKERFSAEFPKEGPSILRIQQVVRGDSAAYFCASSPPGRSYNEQFFGPGTRLTVL.

This sequence joins TRBV25-1 and TRBJ1-1; D is unresolved. Trimming shortened V by 3 bases and J by 8 bases, and 19 bases separated the two germline ends. Germline CDR1 MGHDK, CDR2 SYGVNS. The CDR3 is 15 residues long. This CDR3 is CASSDSKRGGREAFF. In DNA, the CDR3 is TGTGCCAGCAGTGATTCCAAGCGAGGAGGCAGGGAAGCTTTCTTT.

The gene calls are TRBV3-1 and TRBJ1-1; 9 bases agree with TRBD1. Losses at the gene ends were 0 bases for V and 10 bases for J; bases not matched to a gene: 3. In germline, CDR1 is LGHDT, CDR2 YNNKEL (reference sequence). This CDR3 region has 13 residues. The CDR3 DNA sequence: TGTGCCAGCAGCCAAGAATCACAGGGGGCAGCTTTCTTT. As protein: CASSQESQGAAFF.

The genes are TRBV4-2 and TRBJ1-5; TRBD1 aligns across 8 bases. The CDR3 has 15 residues. Looked up from germline, CDR1 is LGHNA and CDR2 is YNFKEQ. The trim removed 4 bases at V and 4 bases at J, leaving 6 bases unmatched. The CDR3 DNA reads TGTGCCAGCAGCCCCCTAGGACAGGGAAATCAGCCCCAGCATTTT. This gives the protein CASSPLGQGNQPQHF.

For this clonotype: A read error may produce the germline difference seen at one junction end. The genes are TRBV6-5 and TRBJ2-3; 11 nucleotides agree with TRBD1. This CDR3 contains 13 residues. Germline CDR1 reads MNHEY; CDR2 reads SVGAGI. Written as DNA, the CDR3 is TGTTCCAGCAGGGGGACAGGGGGAGATACGCAGTATTTT. Protein sequence: CSSRGTGGDTQYF.

The rearrangement uses TRBV5-1 and TRBJ1-6; 7 bases fit TRBD1. The CDR3 length is 15 residues. Germline-derived CDR1 and CDR2 are SGHRS and YFSETQ. V gave up 3 bases and J gave up 7 bases; unmatched junction bases: 7. This chain's CDR3 is CASSSETGKNSPLHF. CDR3 bases: TGCGCCAGCAGCTCAGAGACAGGGAAGAATTCACCCCTCCACTTT.

The chain employs TRBV12-3 or TRBV12-4 and TRBJ2-2; 8 nucleotides agree with TRBD1. CDR3 length: 15 amino acids. V was clipped by 5 bases and J by 1 base; unmatched bases: 3. The CDR3, as DNA: TGTGCCAGCAGTCTCGGACAGGGGAACACCGGGGAGCTGTTTTTT. Protein sequence: CASSLGQGNTGELFF.

The sample holds one count of this clonotype. CDR3 sequence (DNA): TGTGCCAGCAGCCAAGCGGGGGGAGGGGCCCAAGAGACCCAGTACTTC. Its protein product is CASSQAGGGAQETQYF. The chain recombines TRBV3-1 with TRBJ2-5, with 7 bases identical to TRBD2. V shed 1 base and J 1 base; nucleotides not matched to a gene: 6. CDR1 and CDR2 (germline): LGHDT, YNNKEL (reference sequence). The CDR3 has 16 amino acids.

This chain links TRBV6-2 or TRBV6-3 with TRBJ2-7, with 8 bases matching TRBD1. Losses at the gene ends were 4 bases for V and 6 bases for J; bases not matched to a gene: 2. This CDR3 has 12 residues. CDR1 MNHEY and CDR2 SVGEGT come from the germline V gene. The CDR3 region has the DNA TGTGCCAGCAGTTTCACAGGGGGCGAGCAGTACTTC. Its protein is CASSFTGGEQYF.

This sequence joins TRBV4-2 and TRBJ2-7; D gene unclear. Trimming removed 0 bases at V and 6 bases at J, with 18 bases between. Germline values: CDR1 LGHNA, CDR2 YNFKEQ. The CDR3 runs 16 residues. The CDR3 coding sequence is TGTGCCAGCAGCCAAGATATTGTAGGCGACGTCAGCGAGCAGTACTTC. It encodes CASSQDIVGDVSEQYF.

The chain couples TRBV11-2 to TRBJ1-1, with 7 nucleotides matching TRBD1. The CDR3 runs to 16 residues. J was trimmed by 0 bases and V by 5 bases; bases with no gene match: 9. The germline CDR1 and CDR2 sequences are SGHAT and FQNNGV. CDR3 nucleotides: TGTGCCAGCAGCATGGGAAGAGGGGGCTTGAACACTGAAGCTTTCTTT. Translation gives CASSMGRGGLNTEAFF.

This chain joins TRBV19 and TRBJ1-5, with D uncertain. This CDR3 comprises 13 residues. From germline, CDR1 is LNHDA and CDR2 SQIVND (reference sequence). The V gene lost 1 base and the J gene lost 4 bases, with 5 bases spanning the gap. In nucleotides, the CDR3 is TGTGCCAGTAGTATAGTGGGGAATCAGCCCCAGCATTTT. It translates to CASSIVGNQPQHF.

V usage is TRBV20-1 and J usage is TRBJ2-3; 8 nucleotides line up with TRBD2. The CDR3 has 15 amino acids. CDR1 is DFQATT and CDR2 is SNEGSKA in the germline V gene (reference sequence). Unmatched junction bases numbered 3, after V lost 0 bases and J lost 1 base. CDR3 DNA sequence: TGCAGTGCTAGAGACGCGGGAGGCGGCACAGATACGCAGTATTTT. Translating gives CSARDAGGGTDTQYF.

The chain carries TRBV12-3 or TRBV12-4 and TRBJ2-1; 8 nucleotides line up with TRBD1. This CDR3 spans 15 amino acids. J was trimmed by 5 bases and V by 4 bases; bases with no gene match: 7. CDR3 amino acids: CASSSRDRYNNEQFF. In DNA form, the CDR3 reads TGTGCCAGCAGTTCCCGGGACAGGTACAACAATGAGCAGTTCTTC.

The genes are TRBV19 and TRBJ2-3; D not certain. Germline V CDR1 and CDR2: LNHDA, SQIVND (reference sequence). The CDR3 has 16 residues. V was cut by 5 bases and J by 2 bases, with 17 bases left in between. The CDR3 region has the DNA TGTGCCAGTAGTCAGACCCGGGCCCACTACACAGATACGCAGTATTTT. Its protein is CASSQTRAHYTDTQYF.

The chain joins TRBV6-6 to TRBJ1-2; unclear D gene. V lost 6 bases and J lost 4, with 18 bases in between. There are 15 residues in the CDR3. Looked up from germline, CDR1 is MNHNY and CDR2 is SVGAGI (reference sequence). This CDR3 is CASRFTLSGGYGYTF. The CDR3 DNA is TGTGCCAGCAGATTTACCCTTTCCGGCGGCTATGGCTACACCTTC.

The chain has TRBV27 and TRBJ2-1; D remains ambiguous. This CDR3 comprises 13 residues. Trimming left V 6 bases short and J 3 bases short, with 9 bases between. CDR1 is MNHEY, CDR2 SMNVEV, per germline (reference sequence). The CDR3 here is CASRTSNYNEQFF. CDR3 DNA sequence: TGTGCCAGCAGAACGTCAAACTACAATGAGCAGTTCTTC.

This clonotype was counted a few times. J is TRBJ2-7 and V is TRBV18, with 7 bases aligning to TRBD2. Trimming cost V 6 bases and J 6 bases; bases outside gene matches: 11. This CDR3 comprises 14 residues. Germline CDR1 reads KGHSH; CDR2 reads LQKENI. The CDR3 nucleotides read TGTGCCAGCTCCCCCGGAGACGGGAGGCGCGAGCAGTACTTC. Its translation is CASSPGDGRREQYF.

The gene calls are TRBV10-1 and TRBJ2-1; possible D gene TRBD1, 6 bases. Germline V gene sequence: CDR1 WNHNN, CDR2 SYGVQD (reference sequence). V was pared by 0 bases and J by 3 bases, with 12 bases between. CDR3 length: 16 amino acids. CDR3 residues: CASSESMGHDYNEQFF. In DNA form, the CDR3 reads TGCGCCAGCAGTGAGTCGATGGGACACGACTACAATGAGCAGTTCTTC.

J is TRBJ1-6 and V is TRBV10-3, with D unclear. The CDR3 has 15 residues. Trimming removed 3 bases at V and 6 bases at J, with 12 bases between. Germline V CDR1 and CDR2: ENHRY, SYGVKD. CDR3 region: CAISDQVYSNSPLHF. The CDR3 nucleotides are TGTGCCATCAGTGACCAGGTTTACAGTAATTCACCCCTCCACTTT.

The chain is built from TRBV20-1 and TRBJ2-1, with 8 bases aligning to TRBD1. The CDR3 is 15 amino acids. CDR1 and CDR2 (germline): DFQATT, SNEGSKA (reference sequence). The V segment lost 3 bases and the J segment 0 bases; nucleotides outside the gene matches: 4. This CDR3 is CSASEDRASYNEQFF. DNA for the CDR3: TGCAGTGCTAGCGAGGACAGGGCCTCCTACAATGAGCAGTTCTTC.

This chain connects TRBV6-5 to TRBJ1-2, with a possible D match to TRBD1 (5 bases). In germline, CDR1 is MNHEY, CDR2 SVGAGI. The CDR3 has 14 amino acids. V was shortened by 7 bases and J by 4 bases, with 16 bases between the two germline ends. CDR3: CASTRSGFGYGYTF. The CDR3 DNA is TGTGCCAGCACCAGGTCAGGGTTTGGCTATGGCTACACCTTC.

This rearrangement joins TRBV9 to TRBJ1-1, with TRBD1 as a possible D gene (6 bases). Deletions cut 0 bases from V and 1 base from J, with 7 bases between. Germline values: CDR1 SGDLS, CDR2 YYNGEE. CDR3 length equals 14 residues. CDR3 nucleotides: TGTGCCAGCAGCGTAGGACAGGCGAACACTGAAGCTTTCTTT. It specifies CASSVGQANTEAFF.

The chain combines TRBV3-1 with TRBJ2-3, with D perhaps TRBD2 (6 bases). The CDR3 length is 14 residues. Deletions cut 2 bases from V and 5 bases from J, with 11 bases between. Germline CDR1 is LGHDT and CDR2 is YNNKEL (reference sequence). CDR3 loop: CASSQLASEDTQYF. The CDR3 DNA is TGTGCCAGCAGCCAACTAGCGTCGGAAGATACGCAGTATTTT.